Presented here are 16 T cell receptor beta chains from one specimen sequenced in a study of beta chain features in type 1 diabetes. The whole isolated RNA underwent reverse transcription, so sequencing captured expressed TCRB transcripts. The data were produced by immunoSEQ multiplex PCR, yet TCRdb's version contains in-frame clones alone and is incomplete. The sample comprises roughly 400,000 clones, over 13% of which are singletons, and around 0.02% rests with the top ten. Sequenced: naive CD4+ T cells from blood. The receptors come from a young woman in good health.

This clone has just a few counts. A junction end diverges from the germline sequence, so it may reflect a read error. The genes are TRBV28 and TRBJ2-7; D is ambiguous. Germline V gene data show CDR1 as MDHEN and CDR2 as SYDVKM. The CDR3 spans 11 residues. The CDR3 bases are TGTGCCAGCAGTTCTCACGAGGAATCGGACTTC. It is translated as CASSSHEESDF.

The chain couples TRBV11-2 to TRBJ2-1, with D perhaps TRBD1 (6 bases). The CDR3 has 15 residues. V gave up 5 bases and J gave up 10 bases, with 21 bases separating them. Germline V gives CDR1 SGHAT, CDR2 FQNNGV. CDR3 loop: CASSPVGARTREQFF. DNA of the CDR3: TGTGCCAGCAGCCCAGTGGGGGCGCGAACCAGGGAGCAGTTCTTC.

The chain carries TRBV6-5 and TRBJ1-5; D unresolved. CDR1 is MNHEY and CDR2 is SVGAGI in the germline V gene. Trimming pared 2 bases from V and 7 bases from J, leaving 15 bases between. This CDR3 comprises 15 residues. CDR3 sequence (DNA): TGTGCCAGCAGTTACAGTTTTCGAGGAGCCCAGCCCCAGCATTTT. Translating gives CASSYSFRGAQPQHF.

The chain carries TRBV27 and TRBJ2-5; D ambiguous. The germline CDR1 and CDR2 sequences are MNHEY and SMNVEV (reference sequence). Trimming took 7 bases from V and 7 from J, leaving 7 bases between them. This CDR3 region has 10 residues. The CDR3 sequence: CASNARTQYF. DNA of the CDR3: TGTGCCAGCAATGCGAGGACCCAGTACTTC.

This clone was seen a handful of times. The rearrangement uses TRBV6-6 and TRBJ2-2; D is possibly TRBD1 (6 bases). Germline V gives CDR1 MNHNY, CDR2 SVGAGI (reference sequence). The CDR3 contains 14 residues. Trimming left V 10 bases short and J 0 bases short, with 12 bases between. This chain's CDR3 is CAIYGQSNTGELFF. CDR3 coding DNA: TGTGCCATATACGGACAGTCGAACACCGGGGAGCTGTTTTTT.

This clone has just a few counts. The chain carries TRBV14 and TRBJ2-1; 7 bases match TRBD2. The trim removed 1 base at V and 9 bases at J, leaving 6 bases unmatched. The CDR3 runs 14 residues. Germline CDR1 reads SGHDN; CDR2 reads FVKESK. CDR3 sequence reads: CASSQGLAYGEQFF. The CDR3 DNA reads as TGTGCCAGCAGCCAAGGACTAGCTTACGGTGAGCAGTTCTTC.

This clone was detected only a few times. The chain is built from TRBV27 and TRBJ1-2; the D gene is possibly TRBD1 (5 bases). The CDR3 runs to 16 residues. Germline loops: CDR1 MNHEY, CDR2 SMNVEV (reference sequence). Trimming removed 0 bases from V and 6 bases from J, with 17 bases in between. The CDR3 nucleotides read TGTGCCAGCAGTTTATCGTCGGGGGGGAGGCATAATGGCTACACCTTC. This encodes CASSLSSGGRHNGYTF.

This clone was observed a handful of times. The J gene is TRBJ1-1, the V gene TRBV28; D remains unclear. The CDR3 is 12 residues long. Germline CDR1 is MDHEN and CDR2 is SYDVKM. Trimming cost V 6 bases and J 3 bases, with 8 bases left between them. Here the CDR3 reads CASSTGDTEAFF. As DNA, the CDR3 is TGTGCCAGCAGCACCGGGGACACTGAAGCTTTCTTT. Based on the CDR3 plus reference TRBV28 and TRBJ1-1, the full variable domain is DVKVTQSSRYLVKRTGEKVFLECVQDMDHENMFWYRQDPGLGLRLIYFSYDVKMKEKGDIPEGYSVSREKKERFSLILESASTNQTSMYLCASSTGDTEAFFGQGTRLTVV.

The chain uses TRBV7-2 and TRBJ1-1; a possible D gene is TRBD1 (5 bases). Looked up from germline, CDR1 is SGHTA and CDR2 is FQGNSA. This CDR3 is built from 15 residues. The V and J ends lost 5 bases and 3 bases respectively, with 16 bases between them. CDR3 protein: CASSRQGGADTEAFF. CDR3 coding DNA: TGTGCCAGCAGCAGGCAGGGTGGGGCGGACACTGAAGCTTTCTTT.

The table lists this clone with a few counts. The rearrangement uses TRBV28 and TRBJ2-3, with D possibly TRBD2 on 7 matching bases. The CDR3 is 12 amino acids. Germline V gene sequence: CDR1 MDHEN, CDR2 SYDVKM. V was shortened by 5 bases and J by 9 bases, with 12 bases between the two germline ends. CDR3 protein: CASSVRGGTQYF. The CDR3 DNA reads TGTGCCAGCAGTGTCAGGGGAGGGACGCAGTATTTT.

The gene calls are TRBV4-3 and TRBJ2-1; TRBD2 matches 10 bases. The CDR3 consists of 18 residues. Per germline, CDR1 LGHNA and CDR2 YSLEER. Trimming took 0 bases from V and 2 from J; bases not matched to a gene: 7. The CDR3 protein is CASSQDIPTSGPYNEQFF. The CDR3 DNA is TGCGCCAGCAGCCAAGATATCCCGACTAGCGGGCCCTACAATGAGCAGTTCTTC.

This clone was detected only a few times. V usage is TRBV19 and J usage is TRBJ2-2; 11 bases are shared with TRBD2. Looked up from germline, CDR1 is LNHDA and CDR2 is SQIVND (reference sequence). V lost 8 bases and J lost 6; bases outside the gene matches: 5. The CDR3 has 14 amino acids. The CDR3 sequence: CASHLSGRAGELFF. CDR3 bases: TGTGCCAGTCACCTTAGCGGGAGGGCCGGGGAGCTGTTTTTT.

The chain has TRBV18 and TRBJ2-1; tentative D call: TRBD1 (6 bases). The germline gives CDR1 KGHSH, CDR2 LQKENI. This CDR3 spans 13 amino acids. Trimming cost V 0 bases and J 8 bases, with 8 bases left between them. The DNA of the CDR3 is TGTGCCAGCTCACCACCTCCAGGGGATGAGCAGTTCTTC. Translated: CASSPPPGDEQFF.

The DNA of the CDR3 is TGTGCCAGCAATTTAGCGGGAGGCACAGATACGCAGTATTTT. The encoded protein is CASNLAGGTDTQYF. This chain links TRBV7-9 with TRBJ2-3; 9 bases line up with TRBD2. Losses at the gene ends were 7 bases for V and 1 base for J; bases not matched to a gene: 3. Germline V CDR1 and CDR2: SEHNR, FQNEAQ (reference sequence). The CDR3 runs to 14 residues.

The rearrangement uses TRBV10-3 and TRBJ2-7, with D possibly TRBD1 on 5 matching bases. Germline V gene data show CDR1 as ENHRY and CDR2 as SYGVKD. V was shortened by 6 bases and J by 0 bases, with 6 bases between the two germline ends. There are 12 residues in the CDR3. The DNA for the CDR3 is TGTGCCATCAGCAGGGCCTCCTACGAGCAGTACTTC. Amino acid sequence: CAISRASYEQYF.

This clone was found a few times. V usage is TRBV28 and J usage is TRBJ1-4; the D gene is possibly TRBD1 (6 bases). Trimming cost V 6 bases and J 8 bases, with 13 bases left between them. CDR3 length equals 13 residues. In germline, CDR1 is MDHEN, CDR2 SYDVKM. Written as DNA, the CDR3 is TGTGCCAGCAGGAATACAGGGATCGAAAAACTGTTTTTT. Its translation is CASRNTGIEKLFF.